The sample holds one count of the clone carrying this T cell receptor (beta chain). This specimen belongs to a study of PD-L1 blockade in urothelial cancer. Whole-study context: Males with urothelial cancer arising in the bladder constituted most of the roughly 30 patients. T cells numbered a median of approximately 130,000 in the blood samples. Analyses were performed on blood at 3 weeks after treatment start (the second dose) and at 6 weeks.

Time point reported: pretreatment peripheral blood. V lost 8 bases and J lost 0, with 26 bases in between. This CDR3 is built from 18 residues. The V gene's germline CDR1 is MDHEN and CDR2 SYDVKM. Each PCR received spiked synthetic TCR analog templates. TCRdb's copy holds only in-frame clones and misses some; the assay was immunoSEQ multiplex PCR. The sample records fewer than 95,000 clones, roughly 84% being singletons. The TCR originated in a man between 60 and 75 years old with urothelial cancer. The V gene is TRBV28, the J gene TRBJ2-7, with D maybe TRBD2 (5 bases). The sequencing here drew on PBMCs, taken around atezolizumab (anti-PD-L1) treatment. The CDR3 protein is CASPPTGGQHPYSYEQYF. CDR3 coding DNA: TGTGCCAGCCCGCCTACTGGCGGGCAGCACCCCTACTCCTACGAGCAGTACTTC.